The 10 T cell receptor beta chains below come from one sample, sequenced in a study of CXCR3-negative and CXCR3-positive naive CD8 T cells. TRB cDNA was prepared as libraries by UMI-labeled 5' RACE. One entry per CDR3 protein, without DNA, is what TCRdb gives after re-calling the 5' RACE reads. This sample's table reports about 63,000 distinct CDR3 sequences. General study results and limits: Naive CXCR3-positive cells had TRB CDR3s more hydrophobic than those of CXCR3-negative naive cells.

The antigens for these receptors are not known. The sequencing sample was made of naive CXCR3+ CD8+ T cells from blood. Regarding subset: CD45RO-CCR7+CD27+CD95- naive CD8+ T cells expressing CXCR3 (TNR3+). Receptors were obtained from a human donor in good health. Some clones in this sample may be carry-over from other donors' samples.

The CDR3 is CASSPDGDGYTF. The chain joins TRBV7-9 to TRBJ1-2. CDR1 and CDR2 from the germline V gene are SEHNR and FQNEAQ (reference sequence). This CDR3 region has 12 residues.

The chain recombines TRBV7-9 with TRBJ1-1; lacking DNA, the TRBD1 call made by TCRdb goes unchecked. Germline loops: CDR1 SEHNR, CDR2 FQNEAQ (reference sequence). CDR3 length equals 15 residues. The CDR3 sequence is CASSLETGIHTEAFF.

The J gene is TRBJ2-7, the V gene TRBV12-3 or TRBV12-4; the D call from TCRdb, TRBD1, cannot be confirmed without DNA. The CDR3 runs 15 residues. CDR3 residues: CASSLWDRASYEQYF.

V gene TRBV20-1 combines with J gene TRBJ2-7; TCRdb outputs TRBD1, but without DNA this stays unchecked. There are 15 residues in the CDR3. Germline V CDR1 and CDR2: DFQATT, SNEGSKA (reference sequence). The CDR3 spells CSAIAPGQPFYEQYF.

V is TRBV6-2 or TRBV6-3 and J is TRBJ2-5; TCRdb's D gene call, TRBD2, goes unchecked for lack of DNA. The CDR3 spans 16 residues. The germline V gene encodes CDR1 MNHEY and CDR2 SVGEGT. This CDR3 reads CASIRLAGAYQETQYF.

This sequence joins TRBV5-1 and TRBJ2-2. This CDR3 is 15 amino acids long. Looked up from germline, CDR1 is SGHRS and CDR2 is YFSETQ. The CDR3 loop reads CASSPRDPDTGELFF.

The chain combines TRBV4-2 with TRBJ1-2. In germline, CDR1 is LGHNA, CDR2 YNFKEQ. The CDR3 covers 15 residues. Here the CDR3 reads CASSRGIQANYGYTF.

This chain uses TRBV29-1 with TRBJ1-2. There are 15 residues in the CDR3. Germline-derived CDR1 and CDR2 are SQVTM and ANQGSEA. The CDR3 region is CSVEDWVASNHGYTF.

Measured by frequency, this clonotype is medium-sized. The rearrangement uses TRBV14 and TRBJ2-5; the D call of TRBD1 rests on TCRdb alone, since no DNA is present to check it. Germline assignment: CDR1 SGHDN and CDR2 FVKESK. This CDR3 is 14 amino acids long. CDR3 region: CASSQEEGGETQYF.

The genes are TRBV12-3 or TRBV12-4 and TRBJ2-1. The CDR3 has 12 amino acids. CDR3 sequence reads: CASSFMENEQFF.